These 17 T cell receptor beta chains were all obtained from the same sample, sequenced in a study of shared clonotypes between healthy human individuals. Data came from immunoSEQ multiplex PCR; TCRdb stores just in-frame clones and leaves some out. The data show 1 million to 1.2 million clones, roughly 80% seen once. Sequences were obtained from memory CD4+ T cells from PBMCs. The subset denotes: CD45RA-negative fraction. These receptors came from a man younger than 35 in good health. Some clones in this sample may be carry-over from other donors' samples.

This CDR3 reads CASSRQGSSYEQYF. CDR3 nucleotides: TGTGCCAGCAGCCGACAGGGAAGCTCCTACGAGCAGTACTTC. V is TRBV27 and J is TRBJ2-7; TRBD1 aligns across 7 bases. This CDR3 contains 14 residues. V lost 6 bases, J lost 0 bases, and 5 bases stayed unmatched. Germline CDR1 reads MNHEY; CDR2 reads SMNVEV (reference sequence).

This clone has just one count. The genes are TRBV29-1 and TRBJ1-5; D might be TRBD1 (5 bases). The germline gives CDR1 SQVTM, CDR2 ANQGSEA. The CDR3 has 13 amino acids. Trimming took 5 bases from V and 4 from J, leaving 12 bases between them. CDR3 residues: CSVKTGSNQPQHF. The DNA for the CDR3 is TGCAGCGTTAAAACAGGTTCAAATCAGCCCCAGCATTTT.

This sequence joins TRBV10-3 and TRBJ2-3; no firm D call. The CDR3 runs to 17 residues. Germline CDR1 is ENHRY and CDR2 is SYGVKD. V lost 0 bases and J lost 1, with 14 bases in between. The CDR3 region has the DNA TGTGCCATCAGTGAGTCGAAGGCTAGTGAAGGCACAGATACGCAGTATTTT. This codes for CAISESKASEGTDTQYF.

This rearrangement joins TRBV6-1 to TRBJ2-7; D tentatively reads TRBD1 or TRBD2 (7 bases each). Per the germline V gene, CDR1 is MNHNS and CDR2 is SASEGT. CDR3 length: 18 residues. V shed 2 bases and J shed 3 bases, with 23 bases lying between them. The CDR3 region is CASSESLGGGQIFYEQYF. CDR3 bases: TGTGCCAGCAGTGAATCATTGGGGGGGGGACAGATTTTCTACGAGCAGTACTTC.

This clone was seen a few times. An end of the junction differs from the germline gene, which may be a read error. This sample also contains other DNA sequences that code for the same CDR3. V gene TRBV4-2 combines with J gene TRBJ2-6; D remains ambiguous. Germline CDR1 LGHNA, CDR2 YNFKEQ. This CDR3 is 15 amino acids long. CDR3 in DNA: TGTGCCAGCAGCCAAGACCGACTCCAATCCAACGTCCTAACTTTC. It translates to CASSQDRLQSNVLTF.

This clone was seen ten or more times. The J gene is TRBJ1-1, the V gene TRBV30; 7 bases agree with TRBD1. The germline V gene encodes CDR1 GTSNPN and CDR2 SVGIG (reference sequence). The length of the CDR3 is 15 residues. V was clipped by 2 bases and J by 0 bases; unmatched bases: 6. CDR3 sequence (DNA): TGTGCCTGGAGTACTACGGGACAGTTGAACACTGAAGCTTTCTTT. Translation gives CAWSTTGQLNTEAFF.

This clone was observed once. V usage is TRBV15 and J usage is TRBJ2-5; D is undetermined. The CDR3 is made up of 12 amino acids. V shed 3 bases and J shed 9 bases, with 11 bases lying between them. Germline-derived CDR1 and CDR2 are LNHNV and YYDKDF (reference sequence). CDR3 in amino acids: CATSSKGVPQYF. Written as DNA, the CDR3 is TGTGCCACCAGCAGTAAGGGCGTACCCCAGTACTTC. The whole variable domain, remainder taken from reference TRBV15 and TRBJ2-5, is DAMVIQNPRYQVTQFGKPVTLSCSQTLNHNVMYWYQQKSSQAPKLLFHYYDKDFNNEADTPDNFQSRRPNTSFCFLDIRSPGLGDTAMYLCATSSKGVPQYFGPGTRLLVL.

The gene calls are TRBV10-2 and TRBJ2-2; D possibly corresponds to TRBD2 (5 bases). Germline loops: CDR1 WSHSY, CDR2 SAAADI. There are 15 residues in the CDR3. V lost 6 bases to trimming and J lost 0 bases, with 11 bases between them. The CDR3 bases are TGCGCCAGCAGCGAGCGGTTCGCGAACACCGGGGAGCTGTTTTTT. This encodes CASSERFANTGELFF.

About this clone itself: Other DNA sequences of this sample code for an identical CDR3. CDR3 in amino acids: CASSPQGHYGYTF. The CDR3, as DNA: TGTGCCAGCTCACCGCAGGGCCACTATGGCTACACCTTC. This chain uses TRBV18 with TRBJ1-2; possibly TRBD1 for D (5 bases). The CDR3 is 13 residues long. The V end was cut by 3 bases, the J end by 3 bases, with 8 bases between. CDR1 and CDR2 (germline): KGHSH, LQKENI.

The chain employs TRBV30 and TRBJ2-7, with D perhaps matching TRBD1 (6 bases). V lost 8 bases and J 1 base, leaving 12 bases between the germline ends. Per the germline V gene, CDR1 is GTSNPN and CDR2 is SVGIG (reference sequence). This CDR3 is 12 amino acids long. CDR3 DNA sequence: TGTGCCGGGCGGACAGATTCCTACGAGCAGTACTTC. Residues: CAGRTDSYEQYF.

The DNA for the CDR3 is TGCAGCGTTGACACAGGGGGCACCGGGGAGCTGTTTTTT. Protein sequence: CSVDTGGTGELFF. The rearrangement links TRBV29-1 to TRBJ2-2; 8 nucleotides match TRBD1. The CDR3 consists of 13 residues. V was pared by 3 bases and J by 4 bases, with 1 base of the junction left unmatched. CDR1 and CDR2 (germline): SQVTM, ANQGSEA.

The chain uses TRBV6-6 and TRBJ1-5, with D perhaps matching TRBD1 (5 bases). Germline V gives CDR1 MNHNY, CDR2 SVGAGI (reference sequence). The CDR3 has 16 amino acids. Trimming pared 6 bases from V and 0 bases from J, leaving 15 bases between. The chain's CDR3 is CASSQLTVNSNQPQHF. Here the CDR3 DNA reads TGTGCCAGCAGCCAATTGACAGTAAATAGCAATCAGCCCCAGCATTTT.

This clone was observed a handful of times. The gene calls are TRBV11-3 and TRBJ2-5, with D tentatively TRBD1 or TRBD2 (5 bases each). V gave up 5 bases and J gave up 4 bases, with 17 bases separating them. Germline V gene lookup returns CDR1 SGHNT and CDR2 YENEEA. This CDR3 has 15 amino acids. As DNA, the CDR3 is TGTGCCAGCAGCCCCCAGGGACGGTCGGCAGAGACCCAGTACTTC. Translating it yields CASSPQGRSAETQYF.

This sequence joins TRBV10-3 and TRBJ1-4, with TRBD1 matching 10 bases. V lost 10 bases, J lost 8 bases, and 10 bases stayed unmatched. Germline values: CDR1 ENHRY, CDR2 SYGVKD. The CDR3 totals 14 residues. CDR3 coding DNA: TGTGCCACCAGCGGGACAGGGGTCGGGGAAAAACTGTTTTTT. Encoded protein: CATSGTGVGEKLFF.

The V call is TRBV6-6, the J call TRBJ1-5; no firm D call. The V end lost 3 bases, the J end lost 0 bases, and 12 bases lay between the germline ends. The CDR3 is made up of 16 amino acids. Germline V CDR1 and CDR2: MNHNY, SVGAGI (reference sequence). The CDR3 here is CASSYKRADSNQPQHF. CDR3 coding DNA: TGTGCCAGCAGTTATAAGCGAGCTGATAGCAATCAGCCCCAGCATTTT.

This rearrangement joins TRBV9 to TRBJ1-1; the D gene is possibly TRBD1 (5 bases). Trimming stripped 0 bases from V and 0 bases from J, with 12 bases between. The V gene's germline CDR1 is SGDLS and CDR2 YYNGEE. The CDR3 covers 16 residues. The CDR3 DNA reads as TGTGCCAGCAGCGTAGGCCTCGGGGGGATGAACACTGAAGCTTTCTTT. Its protein product is CASSVGLGGMNTEAFF.

This clone came up a few times. This may stem from a read error, because a much larger clone lies one nucleotide away. The chain is built from TRBV7-2 and TRBJ1-2, with TRBD1 identical over 7 bases. The CDR3 contains 13 residues. From germline, CDR1 is SGHTA and CDR2 FQGNSA. Written as DNA, the CDR3 is TGTGCCAGCAACCGACAGGGAGAGGGTGGCTACGCCTTC. Residues: CASNRQGEGGYAF.